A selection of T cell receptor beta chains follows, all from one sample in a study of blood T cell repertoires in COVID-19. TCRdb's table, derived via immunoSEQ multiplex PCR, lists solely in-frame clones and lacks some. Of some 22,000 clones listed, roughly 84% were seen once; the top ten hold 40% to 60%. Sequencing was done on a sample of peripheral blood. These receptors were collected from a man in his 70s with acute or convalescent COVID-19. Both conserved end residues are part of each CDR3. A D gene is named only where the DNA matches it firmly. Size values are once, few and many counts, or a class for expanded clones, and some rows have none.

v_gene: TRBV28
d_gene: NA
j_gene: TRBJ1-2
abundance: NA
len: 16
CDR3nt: TGTGCCAGCAGTTCCGCGACGGGAATAATCAACTATGGCTACACCTTC
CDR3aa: CASSSATGIINYGYTF

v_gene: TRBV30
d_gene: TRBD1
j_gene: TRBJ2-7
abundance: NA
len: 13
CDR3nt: TGTGCCTGGAGTGGGACAGGGTTCTTAGAGCAGTACTTC
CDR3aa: CAWSGTGFLEQYF

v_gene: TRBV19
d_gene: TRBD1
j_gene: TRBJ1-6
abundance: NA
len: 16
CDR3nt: TGTGCCAGTAGTATTGACAGGGGGCGAATTAATTCACCCCTCCACTTT
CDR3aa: CASSIDRGRINSPLHF

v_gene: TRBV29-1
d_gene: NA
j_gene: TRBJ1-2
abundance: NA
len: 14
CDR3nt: TGCAGCGTTGAAGAGAGGGACAACGTCTATGGCTACACCTTC
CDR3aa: CSVEERDNVYGYTF

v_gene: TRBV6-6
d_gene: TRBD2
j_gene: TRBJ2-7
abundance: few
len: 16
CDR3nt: TGTGCCAGCAGAGGACGACTAGCGGGAGGATTCGACGAGCAGTACTTC
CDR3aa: CASRGRLAGGFDEQYF

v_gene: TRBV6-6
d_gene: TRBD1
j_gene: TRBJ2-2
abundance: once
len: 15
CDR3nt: TGTGCCAGCATCCGCGCAGGGGGCTTAGGCGGGGAGCTGTTTTTT
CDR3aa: CASIRAGGLGGELFF

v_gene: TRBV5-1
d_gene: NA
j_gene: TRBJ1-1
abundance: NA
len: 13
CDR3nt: TGCGCCAGCAGCTTGGCTTCAAGAGATGAAGCTTTCTTT
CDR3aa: CASSLASRDEAFF

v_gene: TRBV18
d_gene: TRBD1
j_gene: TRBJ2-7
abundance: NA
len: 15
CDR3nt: TGTGCCAGCTCACTAGGCGGGACAGGGAATTACGAGCAGTACTTC
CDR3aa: CASSLGGTGNYEQYF

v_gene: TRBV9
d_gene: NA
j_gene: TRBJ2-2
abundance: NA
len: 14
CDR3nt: TGTGCCAGCAGCGTAGGGCGGGCCCCCGGGGAGCTGTTTTTT
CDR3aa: CASSVGRAPGELFF

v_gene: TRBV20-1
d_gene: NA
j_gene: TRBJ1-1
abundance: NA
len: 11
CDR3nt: TGCAGTGCCTACCAGGGATTTGAAGCTTTCTTT
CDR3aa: CSAYQGFEAFF

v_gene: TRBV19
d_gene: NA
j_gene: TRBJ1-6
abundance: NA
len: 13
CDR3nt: TGTGCCAGTAGTCCCGGACAGTATTCACCCCTCCACTTT
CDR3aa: CASSPGQYSPLHF

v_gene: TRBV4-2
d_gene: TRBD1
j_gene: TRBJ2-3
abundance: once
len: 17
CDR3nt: TGTGCCAGCAGCCGGACCCGGACAGGAGATGGCACAGATACGCAGTATTTT
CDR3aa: CASSRTRTGDGTDTQYF

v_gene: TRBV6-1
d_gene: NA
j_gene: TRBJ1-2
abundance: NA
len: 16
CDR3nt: TGTGCCAGCAGTGAAGCTCGAAGGGGGATTAACTATGGCTACACCTTC
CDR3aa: CASSEARRGINYGYTF

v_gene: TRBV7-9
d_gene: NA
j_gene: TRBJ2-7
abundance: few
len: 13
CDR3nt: TGTGCCAGCAGCTTAACACAGGGCGGCGAGCAGTACTTC
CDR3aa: CASSLTQGGEQYF

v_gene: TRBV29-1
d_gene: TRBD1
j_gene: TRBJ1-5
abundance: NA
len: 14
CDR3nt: TGCAGCACTTCTACAGGGGGAGGCAATCAGCCCCAGCATTTT
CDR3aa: CSTSTGGGNQPQHF

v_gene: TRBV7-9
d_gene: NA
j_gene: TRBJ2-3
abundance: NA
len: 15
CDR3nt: TGTGCCAGCAGCTTAACAACAGGGATAACAGATACGCAGTATTTT
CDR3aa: CASSLTTGITDTQYF

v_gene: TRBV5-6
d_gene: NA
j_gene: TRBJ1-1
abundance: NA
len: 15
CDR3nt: TGTGCCAGCAGCCTGGGGACTCGGCCGAACACTGAAGCTTTCTTT
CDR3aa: CASSLGTRPNTEAFF

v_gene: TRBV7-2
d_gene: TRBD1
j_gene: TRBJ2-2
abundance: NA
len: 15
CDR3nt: TGTGCCAGCAGGCTTTCTCGGGGACAGCCAGAGGAGCTGTTTTTT
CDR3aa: CASRLSRGQPEELFF

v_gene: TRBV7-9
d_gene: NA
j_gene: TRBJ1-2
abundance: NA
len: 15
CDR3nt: TGTGCCAGCAGCTTATCCCAGTTTGTCGACTATGGCTACACCTTC
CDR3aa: CASSLSQFVDYGYTF

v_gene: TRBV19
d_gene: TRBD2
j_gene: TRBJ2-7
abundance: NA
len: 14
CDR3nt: TGTGCCAGTAGGGGCGGCGCGGGAGTGGGAGAGCAGTACTTC
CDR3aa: CASRGGAGVGEQYF

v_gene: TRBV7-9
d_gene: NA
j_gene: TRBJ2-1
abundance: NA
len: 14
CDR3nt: TGTGCCAGCAGCTCCCCCGACTTGGAAGTGGGGCAGTTCTTC
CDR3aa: CASSSPDLEVGQFF

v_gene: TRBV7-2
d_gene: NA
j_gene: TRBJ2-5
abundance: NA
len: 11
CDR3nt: TGTGCCAGCAGCTTCGGAGAGACCCAGTACTTC
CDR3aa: CASSFGETQYF

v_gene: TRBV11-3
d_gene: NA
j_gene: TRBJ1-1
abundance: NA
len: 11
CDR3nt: TGTGCCAGCAGCTTCGGGAATGAAGCTTTCTTT
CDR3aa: CASSFGNEAFF

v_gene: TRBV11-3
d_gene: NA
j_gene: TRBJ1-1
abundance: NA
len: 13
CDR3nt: TGTGCCAGCAGCTCCCAAGAGGGAACTGAAGCTTTCTTT
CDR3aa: CASSSQEGTEAFF

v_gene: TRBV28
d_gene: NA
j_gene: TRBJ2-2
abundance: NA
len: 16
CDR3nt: TGTGCCAGCAGCCCGTCGGGTAGCGGAAACACCGGGGAGCTGTTTTTT
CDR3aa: CASSPSGSGNTGELFF

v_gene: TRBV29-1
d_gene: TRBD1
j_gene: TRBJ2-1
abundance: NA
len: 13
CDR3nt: TGCAGCGCAACCGGACAGGGAACAGGTGAGCAGTTCTTC
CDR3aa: CSATGQGTGEQFF